Here is one T cell receptor beta chain with its context. The repertoire was sequenced with immunoSEQ multiplex PCR; TCRdb's copy has only in-frame clones and lacks some. In the table there are over 45,000 clones, 88% of which are singletons. This record belongs to a study of T cell changes during pregnancy in multiple sclerosis. V lost 0 bases, J lost 0 bases, and 5 bases stayed unmatched. Germline V gene data show CDR1 as SGHVS and CDR2 as FQNEAQ. The CDR3 loop spans 18 amino acids. The chain joins TRBV7-8 to TRBJ2-7, with 13 bases identical to TRBD2. This TCR came from a female donor with multiple sclerosis, enrolled in a pregnancy study. This specimen was CD4+ T cells from peripheral blood mononuclear cells, taken in the second trimester of pregnancy. The CDR3 DNA reads as TGTGCCAGCAGCTTAGCGGGACTAGCGGGGTATAGCTCCTACGAGCAGTACTTC. Protein product: CASSLAGLAGYSSYEQYF. The full variable domain, completed using reference TRBV7-8 and TRBJ2-7, is GAGVSQSPRYKVAKRGQDVALRCDPISGHVSLFWYQQALGQGPEFLTYFQNEAQLDKSGLPSDRFFAERPEGSVSTLKIQRTQQEDSAVYLCASSLAGLAGYSSYEQYFGPGTRLTVT.